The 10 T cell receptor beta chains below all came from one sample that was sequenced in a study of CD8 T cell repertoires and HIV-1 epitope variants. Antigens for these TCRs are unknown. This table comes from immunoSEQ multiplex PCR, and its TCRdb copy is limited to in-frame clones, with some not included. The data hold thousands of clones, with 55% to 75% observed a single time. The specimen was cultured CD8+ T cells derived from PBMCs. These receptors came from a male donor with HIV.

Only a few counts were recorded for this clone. The CDR3 sequence: CASSLTSGGNYEQYF. The CDR3 nucleotides are TGTGCCAGCAGCTTAACTAGCGGGGGGAACTACGAGCAGTACTTC. This chain uses TRBV7-2 with TRBJ2-7; 12 bases line up with TRBD2. Germline V gene lookup returns CDR1 SGHTA and CDR2 FQGNSA. J was trimmed by 3 bases and V by 2 bases; bases with no gene match: 2. This CDR3 has 15 amino acids.

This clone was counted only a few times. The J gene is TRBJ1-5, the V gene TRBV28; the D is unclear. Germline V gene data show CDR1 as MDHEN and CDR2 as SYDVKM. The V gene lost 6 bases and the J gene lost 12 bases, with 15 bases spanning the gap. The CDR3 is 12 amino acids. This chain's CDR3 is CASSLVEGYQHF. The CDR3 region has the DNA TGTGCCAGCAGCCTAGTTGAGGGTTACCAGCATTTT. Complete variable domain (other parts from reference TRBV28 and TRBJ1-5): DVKVTQSSRYLVKRTGEKVFLECVQDMDHENMFWYRQDPGLGLRLIYFSYDVKMKEKGDIPEGYSVSREKKERFSLILESASTNQTSMYLCASSLVEGYQHFGDGTRLSIL.

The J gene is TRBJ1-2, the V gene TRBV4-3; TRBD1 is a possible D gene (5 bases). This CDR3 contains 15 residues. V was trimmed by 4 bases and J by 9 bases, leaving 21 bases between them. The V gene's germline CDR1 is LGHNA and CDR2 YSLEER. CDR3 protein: CASSRLPAQGLSYTF. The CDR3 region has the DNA TGCGCCAGCAGCCGACTACCGGCCCAGGGACTAAGCTACACCTTC.

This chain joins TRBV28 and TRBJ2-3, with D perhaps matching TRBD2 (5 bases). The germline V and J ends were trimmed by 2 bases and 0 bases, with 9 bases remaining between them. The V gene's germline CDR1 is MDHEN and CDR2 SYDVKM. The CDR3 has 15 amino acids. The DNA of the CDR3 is TGTGCCAGCAGTTTAGGAGCGGTAAGCACAGATACGCAGTATTTT. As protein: CASSLGAVSTDTQYF.

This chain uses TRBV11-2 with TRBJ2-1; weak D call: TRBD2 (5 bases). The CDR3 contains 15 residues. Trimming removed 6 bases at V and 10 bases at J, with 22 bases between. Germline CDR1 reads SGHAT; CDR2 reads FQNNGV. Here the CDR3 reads CASRDNRDWFEEQFF. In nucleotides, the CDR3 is TGTGCCAGCAGAGACAACCGGGATTGGTTCGAAGAGCAGTTCTTC. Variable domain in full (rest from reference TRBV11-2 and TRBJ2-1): EAGVAQSPRYKIIEKRQSVAFWCNPISGHATLYWYQQILGQGPKLLIQFQNNGVVDDSQLPKDRFSAERLKGVDSTLKIQPAKLEDSAVYLCASRDNRDWFEEQFFGPGTRLTVL.

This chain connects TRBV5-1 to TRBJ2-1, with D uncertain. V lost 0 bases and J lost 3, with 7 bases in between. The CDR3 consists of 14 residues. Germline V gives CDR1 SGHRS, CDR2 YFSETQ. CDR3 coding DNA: TGCGCCAGCAGCTTGGGGGAAGTCTACAATGAGCAGTTCTTC. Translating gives CASSLGEVYNEQFF.

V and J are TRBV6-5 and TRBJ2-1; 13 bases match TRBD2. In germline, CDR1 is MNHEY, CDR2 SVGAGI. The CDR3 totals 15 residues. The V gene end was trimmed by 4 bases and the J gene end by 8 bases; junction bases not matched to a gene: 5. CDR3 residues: CASSFGLAGEDEQFF. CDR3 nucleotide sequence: TGTGCCAGCAGTTTCGGACTAGCGGGAGAGGATGAGCAGTTCTTC.

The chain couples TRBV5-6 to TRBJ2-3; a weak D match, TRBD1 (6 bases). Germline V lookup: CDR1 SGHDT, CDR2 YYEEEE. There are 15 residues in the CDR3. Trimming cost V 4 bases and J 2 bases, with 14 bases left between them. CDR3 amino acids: CASSPTRDNTDTQYF. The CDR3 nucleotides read TGTGCCAGCAGCCCAACCCGGGACAACACAGATACGCAGTATTTT.

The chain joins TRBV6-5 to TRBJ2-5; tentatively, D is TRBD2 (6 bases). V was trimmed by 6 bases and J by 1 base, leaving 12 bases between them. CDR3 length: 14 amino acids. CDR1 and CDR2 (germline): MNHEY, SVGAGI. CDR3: CASSLRDSQETQYF. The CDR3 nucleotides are TGTGCCAGCAGCCTCCGGGACTCCCAAGAGACCCAGTACTTC.

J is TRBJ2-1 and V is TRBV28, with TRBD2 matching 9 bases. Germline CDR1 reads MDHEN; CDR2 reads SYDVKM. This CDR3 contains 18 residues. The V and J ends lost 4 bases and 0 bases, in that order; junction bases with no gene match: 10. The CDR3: CASSSMTSGGGSYNEQFF. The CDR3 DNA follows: TGTGCCAGCAGTTCCATGACTAGCGGAGGGGGCTCCTACAATGAGCAGTTCTTC.